This passage covers 25 T cell receptor beta chains from one sample sequenced in a study of blood T cell repertoires in COVID-19. TCRdb keeps only in-frame clones here, not all; method: immunoSEQ multiplex PCR. Of some 70,000 clones detected, approximately 88% appear once; the ten largest clones hold around 6.4%. The sample comprised peripheral blood. The receptor set was obtained from a woman aged 70-85 years with acute or convalescent COVID-19.

J is TRBJ1-3 and V is TRBV6-1; maybe TRBD1 (6 bases). Trimming removed 4 bases at V and 3 bases at J, with 16 bases between. CDR1 and CDR2 from the germline V gene are MNHNS and SASEGT. The CDR3 totals 16 residues. CDR3: CASSANRDKLGNTIYF. Written as DNA, the CDR3 is TGTGCCAGCAGTGCCAACCGGGACAAACTTGGAAACACCATATATTTT.

The rearrangement joins TRBV28 to TRBJ2-6, with 10 bases identical to TRBD2. V lost 2 bases and J lost 2; bases outside the gene matches: 6. This CDR3 spans 18 amino acids. Germline lookup yields CDR1 MDHEN and CDR2 SYDVKM. This CDR3 is CASSLGVAGGTGANVLTF. Here the CDR3 DNA reads TGTGCCAGCAGTTTAGGGGTAGCGGGAGGTACTGGGGCCAACGTCCTGACTTTC.

The rearrangement links TRBV29-1 to TRBJ2-7, with TRBD1 matching over 9 bases. Unmatched junction bases numbered 2, after V lost 2 bases and J lost 3 bases. There are 13 residues in the CDR3. Germline loops: CDR1 SQVTM, CDR2 ANQGSEA. The DNA of the CDR3 is TGCAGCGTTGAACCGGGACAGGGCTACGAGCAGTACTTC. Amino acids: CSVEPGQGYEQYF.

The rearrangement links TRBV6-6 to TRBJ1-1; 8 bases are a match to TRBD1. Germline CDR1 MNHNY, CDR2 SVGAGI (reference sequence). V lost 8 bases, J lost 4 bases, and 12 bases stayed unmatched. This CDR3 is 15 amino acids long. Written as DNA, the CDR3 is TGTGCCAGCGCAGGGGGCGCCGGGATACGCACTGAAGCTTTCTTT. This codes for CASAGGAGIRTEAFF.

This chain joins TRBV16 and TRBJ2-7, with no clear D. CDR3 length equals 13 residues. Germline CDR1 KGHSY, CDR2 FQNENV. The germline V and J ends were trimmed by 2 bases and 2 bases, with 7 bases remaining between them. CDR3 loop: CASSQTPTYEQYF. The DNA of the CDR3 is TGTGCCAGCAGCCAAACTCCAACCTACGAGCAGTACTTC. Full variable domain (outside the CDR3, taken from reference TRBV16 and TRBJ2-7): GEEVAQTPKHLVRGEGQKAKLYCAPIKGHSYVFWYQQVLKNEFKFLISFQNENVFDETGMPKERFSAKCLPNSPCSLEIQATKLEDSAVYFCASSQTPTYEQYFGPGTRLTVT.

The J gene is TRBJ1-6, the V gene TRBV5-6; a possible D gene is TRBD1 (6 bases). The germline gives CDR1 SGHDT, CDR2 YYEEEE. The CDR3 is 14 residues long. V lost 1 base and J lost 5, with 7 bases in between. Written as DNA, the CDR3 is TGTGCCAGCAGCTTGCAGGGGAATAATTCACCCCTCCACTTT. Translating it yields CASSLQGNNSPLHF.

The V gene is TRBV7-3, the J gene TRBJ2-2; possibly TRBD1 for D (6 bases). Germline assignment: CDR1 SGHTA and CDR2 FQGTGA. Trimming cost V 2 bases and J 6 bases, with 13 bases left between them. CDR3 length: 15 amino acids. The CDR3 here is CASSLFPQGPGELFF. CDR3 nucleotides: TGTGCCAGCAGCTTATTTCCCCAGGGGCCCGGGGAGCTGTTTTTT.

The V gene is TRBV20-1, the J gene TRBJ2-7, with D possibly TRBD2 on 5 matching bases. The CDR3 has 13 residues. Per the germline V gene, CDR1 is DFQATT and CDR2 is SNEGSKA (reference sequence). Between the trimmed V and J ends, which lost 3 bases and 4 bases, there was a span of 13 bases. The CDR3 loop reads CSASTGIGYEQYF. The CDR3, as DNA: TGCAGTGCTAGTACCGGGATCGGATACGAGCAGTACTTC.

The chain uses TRBV29-1 and TRBJ2-3, with D unclear. V was trimmed by 1 base and J by 5 bases, leaving 4 bases between them. This CDR3 is built from 11 residues. From germline, CDR1 is SQVTM and CDR2 ANQGSEA. This CDR3 reads CSVEVKDTQYF. The CDR3 nucleotides read TGCAGCGTTGAAGTCAAAGATACGCAGTATTTT.

The chain carries TRBV30 and TRBJ1-1, with D unresolved. Looked up from germline, CDR1 is GTSNPN and CDR2 is SVGIG (reference sequence). The CDR3 length is 13 residues. With 2 bases removed from V and 5 bases from J, the gap between germline ends came to 12 bases. CDR3 DNA sequence: TGTGCCTGGAGTCTAGACGGACTGACTGAAGCTTTCTTT. Protein: CAWSLDGLTEAFF.

The chain joins TRBV7-3 to TRBJ2-1; D is perhaps TRBD2 (6 bases). CDR1 SGHTA and CDR2 FQGTGA come from the germline V gene. V dropped 4 bases and J dropped 7 bases, with 11 bases sitting between them. The CDR3 is 13 amino acids. In DNA form, the CDR3 reads TGTGCCAGCAGCTCCTCCGGGGGAAATGAGCAGTTCTTC. This translates into CASSSSGGNEQFF.

The rearrangement links TRBV3-1 (or the pseudogene TRBV3-2) to TRBJ2-5; D not resolved. The length of the CDR3 is 13 residues. V dropped 4 bases and J dropped 0 bases, with 6 bases sitting between them. CDR1 and CDR2 (germline): LGHDT, YNNKEL (reference sequence). This chain's CDR3 is CASSRGYQETQYF. CDR3 DNA sequence: TGTGCCAGCAGCCGAGGATACCAAGAGACCCAGTACTTC.

This rearrangement joins TRBV21-1 to TRBJ1-2. TRBV21-1 is recorded as a pseudogene. The length of the CDR3 is 15 residues. DNA for the CDR3: TGTGCCAGCAGCAAAGAGCGGAAGGCTAACTATGGCTACACCTTC. This codes for CASSKERKANYGYTF.

The table lists this clone with a count of one. The rearrangement joins TRBV7-9 to TRBJ2-4, with D perhaps TRBD1 (5 bases). Germline-derived CDR1 and CDR2 are SEHNR and FQNEAQ (reference sequence). This CDR3 contains 18 residues. V shed 1 base and J shed 0 bases, with 16 bases lying between them. CDR3 amino acids: CASSLVGASGIAKNIQYF. The CDR3 DNA reads as TGTGCCAGCAGCTTAGTTGGGGCCTCCGGAATAGCCAAAAACATTCAGTACTTC.

V gene TRBV3-1 (or the pseudogene TRBV3-2) combines with J gene TRBJ1-1, with 8 positions matching TRBD1. Germline V gene data show CDR1 as LGHDT and CDR2 as YNNKEL (reference sequence). This CDR3 has 15 amino acids. Trimming at V came to 1 base and at J to 0 bases, leaving 1 base not matched to a gene. Here the CDR3 reads CASSQAGGVNTEAFF. As DNA, the CDR3 is TGTGCCAGCAGCCAAGCAGGGGGCGTGAACACTGAAGCTTTCTTT.

This clone was counted a single time. The V gene is TRBV28, the J gene TRBJ1-3; D is perhaps TRBD1 (6 bases). Germline V gene lookup returns CDR1 MDHEN and CDR2 SYDVKM. The CDR3 is made up of 17 amino acids. Trimming left V 6 bases short and J 3 bases short, with 21 bases between. The CDR3 bases are TGTGCCAGCAGCCAAATCACAGGGATATATTATGGAAACACCATATATTTT. It codes for CASSQITGIYYGNTIYF.

The chain has TRBV5-4 and TRBJ1-1, with 12 nucleotides matching TRBD1. V was pared by 4 bases and J by 0 bases, with 7 bases of the junction left unmatched. In germline, CDR1 is SGHNT, CDR2 YYREEE (reference sequence). The length of the CDR3 is 17 residues. This chain's CDR3 is CASSRPGTGGMNTEAFF. Here the CDR3 DNA reads TGTGCCAGCAGCCGCCCGGGGACAGGGGGCATGAACACTGAAGCTTTCTTT. Together with reference TRBV5-4 and TRBJ1-1, the CDR3 gives the full variable domain: ETGVTQSPTHLIKTRGQQVTLRCSSQSGHNTVSWYQQALGQGPQFIFQYYREEENGRGNFPPRFSGLQFPNYSSELNVNALELDDSALYLCASSRPGTGGMNTEAFFGQGTRLTVV.

This clone was seen once. The chain combines TRBV5-1 with TRBJ2-2; D is possibly TRBD1 (5 bases). The length of the CDR3 is 16 residues. Germline values: CDR1 SGHRS, CDR2 YFSETQ. The germline V and J ends were trimmed by 0 bases and 0 bases, with 9 bases remaining between them. The CDR3, as DNA: TGCGCCAGCAGCTTGGAGGGGCGACCGAACACCGGGGAGCTGTTTTTT. Translation gives CASSLEGRPNTGELFF. Based on the CDR3 plus reference TRBV5-1 and TRBJ2-2, the full variable domain is KAGVTQTPRYLIKTRGQQVTLSCSPISGHRSVSWYQQTPGQGLQFLFEYFSETQRNKGNFPGRFSGRQFSNSRSEMNVSTLELGDSALYLCASSLEGRPNTGELFFGEGSRLTVL.

J is TRBJ2-1 and V is TRBV30, with TRBD2 matching 7 bases. V was clipped by 5 bases and J by 0 bases; unmatched bases: 4. Germline V gene data show CDR1 as GTSNPN and CDR2 as SVGIG (reference sequence). The CDR3 is 14 amino acids. The CDR3 reads CAWAGLGSYNEQFF. CDR3 nucleotides: TGTGCCTGGGCCGGACTAGGCTCCTACAATGAGCAGTTCTTC.

J is TRBJ2-7 and V is TRBV18; 7 bases are a match to TRBD1. The CDR3 is 15 residues long. J was trimmed by 2 bases and V by 2 bases; bases with no gene match: 6. CDR1 is KGHSH and CDR2 is LQKENI in the germline V gene. The CDR3 nucleotides are TGTGCCAGCTCACCAGTTGCAGGGGGTGCCTACGAGCAGTACTTC. Its protein product is CASSPVAGGAYEQYF. Using reference TRBV18 and TRBJ2-7 for the parts outside the CDR3, the full variable domain is NAGVMQNPRHLVRRRGQEARLRCSPMKGHSHVYWYRQLPEEGLKFMVYLQKENIIDESGMPKERFSAEFPKEGPSILRIQQVVRGDSAAYFCASSPVAGGAYEQYFGPGTRLTVT.

The V gene is TRBV25-1, the J gene TRBJ1-1, with unresolved D. Trimming took off 5 bases at V and 5 bases at J, with 18 bases between the two ends. CDR1 is MGHDK and CDR2 is SYGVNS in the germline V gene. CDR3 length equals 15 residues. CDR3 in amino acids: CASSLRGLGETEAFF. The DNA of the CDR3 is TGTGCCAGCAGTCTCCGAGGGCTAGGAGAAACTGAAGCTTTCTTT.

This clone was counted between two and nine times. The chain links TRBV4-1 to TRBJ2-1; 7 nucleotides line up with TRBD2. Germline V gives CDR1 MGHRA, CDR2 YSYEKL. J gave up 2 bases and V 0 bases, and 4 bases lay outside the gene matches. The CDR3 spans 16 residues. The CDR3 nucleotides read TGCGCCAGCAGCCAAGATGCTAGCGGAGCCTACAATGAGCAGTTCTTC. The encoded protein is CASSQDASGAYNEQFF.

This sequence joins TRBV21-1 and TRBJ1-1. TRBV21-1 is a pseudogene. This CDR3 has 13 amino acids. The CDR3 DNA reads TGTGCCAGCAGCAGCGGGGAATGTGGGGAAGCTTTCTTT. Its translation is CASSSGECGEAFF.

J is TRBJ2-7 and V is TRBV28; D is uncertain. V was pared by 3 bases and J by 5 bases, with 14 bases between. The CDR3 runs 14 residues. Germline CDR1 reads MDHEN; CDR2 reads SYDVKM. In DNA, the CDR3 is TGTGCCAGCAGTTTGTCATCCCGAGGAAACGAGCAGTACTTC. This encodes CASSLSSRGNEQYF.

This clone has only a few counts. The chain couples TRBV19 to TRBJ2-1; D remains ambiguous. CDR3 length equals 14 residues. Germline loops: CDR1 LNHDA, CDR2 SQIVND (reference sequence). Trimming cost V 5 bases and J 5 bases, with 13 bases left between them. The CDR3 loop reads CASSPSGLDNEQFF. The CDR3 region has the DNA TGTGCCAGTAGTCCGTCTGGCCTCGACAATGAGCAGTTCTTC.